This T cell receptor (beta chain) emerged from a study of beta chain features in type 1 diabetes. On the study more broadly: Healthy donors and patients showed comparable age, gender and cell yields. Examination covered roughly 100,000,000 sorted cells spanning all samples. Study-wide findings and caveats: The study found fewer insertions and more deletions at VDJ junctions in type 1 diabetes patients.

Per germline, CDR1 SGHAT and CDR2 FQDESV (reference sequence). The J segment lost 4 bases and the V segment lost 5 bases, leaving 2 bases of the junction unmatched. The CDR3 has 13 residues. This clone appeared a few times. No antigen is known for it. Expressed TCRB transcripts were sequenced after all isolated RNA was converted to cDNA. TCRdb's copy holds only in-frame clones and misses some; the assay was immunoSEQ multiplex PCR. The table lists 810,000 or so clones, 17% of them singletons, with 0.02% to 0.03% in the top ten. Central memory, naive, regulatory and stem cell-like memory CD4+ cells were sorted by CD45RO/CCR7/CD25/CD127/CD95/CD27.

This clonotype was obtained from a woman between 18 and 30 years old in good health. The gene calls are TRBV11-1 and TRBJ1-1; 9 bases agree with TRBD1. Sequencing was done on a sample of naive CD4+ T cells from blood. The CDR3 loop reads CASSPDRGTEAFF. In nucleotides, the CDR3 is TGTGCCAGCAGCCCGGACAGGGGCACTGAAGCTTTCTTT. Combining the CDR3 with reference TRBV11-1 and TRBJ1-1 gives the whole variable domain EAEVAQSPRYKITEKSQAVAFWCDPISGHATLYWYRQILGQGPELLVQFQDESVVDDSQLPKDRFSAERLKGVDSTLKIQPAELGDSAMYLCASSPDRGTEAFFGQGTRLTVV.